Detailed here is one TCR beta chain. Clones were sequenced by immunoSEQ multiplex PCR, and TCRdb holds only the in-frame ones, with some missing. The sample includes 350,000 to 550,000 clones, roughly nine tenths of them seen just once. Cohorts were based on clinical histories the participants reported. The data were obtained in a study of blood T cell repertoires in COVID-19. The germline V gene has CDR1 MGHRA and CDR2 YSYEKL. Trimming took off 2 bases at V and 0 bases at J, with 14 bases between the two ends. This CDR3 has 18 residues. Sequenced input: PBMCs or T cells enriched from blood (not recorded which). This TCR came from a young man who had recovered from COVID-19. V gene TRBV4-1 combines with J gene TRBJ2-6, with no clear D. The CDR3 protein is CASSQNSPRFSGANVLTF. DNA for the CDR3: TGCGCCAGCAGCCAAAACTCGCCCAGGTTCTCTGGGGCCAACGTCCTGACTTTC.